Detailed here is one T cell receptor beta chain. Trimming cost V 0 bases and J 1 base; bases outside gene matches: 11. Per germline, CDR1 SGDLS and CDR2 YYNGEE. The CDR3 totals 20 residues. The data originate from a study of blood T cell repertoires in COVID-19. Repertoires were generated with immunoSEQ multiplex PCR, while TCRdb's copy carries only in-frame clones and drops some. The table has about 120,000 clones, approximately 81% seen once. The chain uses TRBV9 and TRBJ2-5, with 14 positions matching TRBD2. The clonotype comes from a man in his 60s with acute or convalescent COVID-19. The source material was peripheral blood. The CDR3 reads CASSVAIPGTSGRGQETQYF. DNA for the CDR3: TGTGCCAGCAGCGTAGCAATTCCCGGGACTAGCGGGAGAGGCCAAGAGACCCAGTACTTC.